This T cell receptor beta chain was recovered during a study of regulatory T cells in long-lasting Graves disease. For the study at large: Antithyroid drugs had been taken by newly diagnosed Graves' patients for under 3 months.

CDR1 and CDR2 (germline): SQVTM, ANQGSEA. This CDR3 contains 15 residues. Trimming took 3 bases from V and 2 from J, leaving 17 bases between them. The sample's time point: newly diagnosed GD, antithyroid drugs for less than 3 months. Scientists built the TCR library using RNA that was extracted from PBMCs. To make TCR beta libraries, researchers used iRepertoire HTBI primers and Arm-PCR of CDR3 regions. TCRdb used MiXCR to reprocess the multiplex PCR reads, holding one entry per CDR3 protein. The data show fewer than 550,000 distinct CDR3 sequences, less than 20% seen once. Findings and caveats of the study: Persistent disease samples used TRBV28, TRBJ1-2 and TRBJ2-5 preferentially.

The sample holds many counts of this clonotype. The antigen is undetermined. The same specimen was also included in a second study, on T cells in Graves' hyperthyroidism and ophthalmopathy. This second study says: Using 13 V-J features, a model discriminated ophthalmopathy from stable hyperthyroidism.

V and J are TRBV29-1 and TRBJ2-7; a possible D gene is TRBD1 (7 bases). Sequencing used peripheral blood mononuclear cells (PBMCs), obtained at new diagnosis, from a patient treated with antithyroid drugs. The receptor was isolated from a woman between 18 and 30 years old with Graves disease. The CDR3 bases are TGCAGCGTTGAGAAGGCGGGGCAGGGGGCCTACGAGCAGTACTTC. Translating gives CSVEKAGQGAYEQYF.